This T cell receptor (beta chain) was recorded in a study of Graves' ophthalmopathy and Graves' hyperthyroidism. This clonotype was picked up a small number of times. Its antigen is unknown. Where ophthalmopathy was present, donors had moderate-to-severe activity, CAS ≥3, NOSPECS ≥4 and duration under 3 months. Other autoimmune diseases, uncontrolled infections, pregnancy or lactation led to the exclusion of patients. For repertoire sequencing, the TCR beta CDR3 regions were amplified from RNA transcripts. Second-round multiplex PCR followed a first-round RT-PCR using HTBI primers. TCRdb used MiXCR to reprocess the multiplex PCR reads, holding one entry per CDR3 protein. This sample yields 650,000 to 900,000 distinct CDR3 sequences, of which 35% to 50% are seen a single time; 44% belongs to the top ten. Regarding the study as a whole: Forecasting of ophthalmopathy progression by the model achieved more than 70% sensitivity and less than 80% specificity.

CDR3 size: 16 residues. Germline CDR1 SGHNT, CDR2 YYREEE (reference sequence). V shed 5 bases, J shed 0 bases, and the junction held 10 bases outside the gene matches. The sequence came from an adult man with Graves' ophthalmopathy. Sequenced sample: peripheral blood. The rearrangement joins TRBV5-4 to TRBJ1-1; 7 bases match TRBD1. CDR3 sequence reads: CASRLTPGQVNTEAFF. CDR3 in DNA: TGTGCCAGCAGACTCACCCCCGGACAGGTGAACACTGAAGCTTTCTTT.